This is a list of T cell receptor beta chains from one sample in a study of blood T cell repertoires in COVID-19. Measured with immunoSEQ multiplex PCR; TCRdb has only the in-frame clones, and not every one. The sample has approximately 250,000 clones; roughly 88% are singletons. Sequencing was done on a sample of PBMCs or T cells enriched from blood (not recorded which). The source is a woman aged 40 to 50 with acute COVID-19. Both conserved end residues are part of each CDR3. Each record gives: J gene, V gene, CDR3 protein.

J gene: TRBJ1-2
V gene: TRBV18
CDR3 protein: CASSPQEGAQLYGYTF

J gene: TRBJ2-5
V gene: TRBV29-1
CDR3 protein: CSVGTSVQETQYF

J gene: TRBJ2-4
V gene: TRBV21-1
CDR3 protein: CASIKVGGDIQYF

J gene: TRBJ2-7
V gene: TRBV7-9
CDR3 protein: CASSFSEPPYEQYF

J gene: TRBJ2-1
V gene: TRBV29-1
CDR3 protein: CSVVRGEQFF

J gene: TRBJ2-3
V gene: TRBV19
CDR3 protein: CASSIGNRDPDTQYF

J gene: TRBJ1-2
V gene: TRBV7-9
CDR3 protein: CASSLAGEDYGYTF

J gene: TRBJ1-1
V gene: TRBV18
CDR3 protein: CASSPLIGTGGKSSVDTEAFF

J gene: TRBJ1-4
V gene: TRBV5-1
CDR3 protein: CASGPGQGDEKLFF

J gene: TRBJ1-1
V gene: TRBV19
CDR3 protein: CASRWGDTEAFF

J gene: TRBJ2-3
V gene: TRBV11-2
CDR3 protein: CASSTGLAGPGTDTQYF

J gene: TRBJ2-1
V gene: TRBV10-1
CDR3 protein: CASSELGGRDDEQFF

J gene: TRBJ1-1
V gene: TRBV5-1
CDR3 protein: CASRRGPENTEAFF

J gene: TRBJ1-1
V gene: TRBV7-2
CDR3 protein: CASSALGLMNTEAFF

J gene: TRBJ2-1
V gene: TRBV5-1
CDR3 protein: CASSLSSPGYNEQFF

J gene: TRBJ1-2
V gene: TRBV7-8
CDR3 protein: CASSLARGRANYGYTF

J gene: TRBJ2-7
V gene: TRBV7-9
CDR3 protein: CASSTPGLAGGPYEQYF

J gene: TRBJ2-2
V gene: TRBV7-9
CDR3 protein: CASSPSGDYKDTGELFF

J gene: TRBJ2-2
V gene: TRBV19
CDR3 protein: CASSTGTGVDTGELFF

J gene: TRBJ2-1
V gene: TRBV7-8
CDR3 protein: CASSLAEVRSSSYNEQFF